One and the same sample provided the 28 T cell receptor beta chains below, sequenced in a study of blood T cells in healthy people across ages. The use of a sample-barcoded 5' primer and a J-beta primer mix characterized a second PCR of about 6 to 12 cycles. Each CDR3 protein is one row after TCRdb ran MiXCR on the 5' RACE reads. The table records around 800,000 distinct CDR3 sequences, roughly 50% of them present only once. The specimen was blood. The source of these receptors is a man at least 80 years old in good health.

This clonotype has only one observation. CDR3 amino acids: CASTRGSGLEQYF. The CDR3 nucleotides read TGTGCCAGCACCCGAGGGAGCGGGCTTGAGCAGTACTTC. This rearrangement joins TRBV2 to TRBJ2-5; D might be TRBD2 (6 bases). There are 13 residues in the CDR3. V lost 7 bases to trimming and J lost 11 bases, with 20 bases between them. Germline CDR1 is SNHLY and CDR2 is FYNNEI.

The V call is TRBV6-4, the J call TRBJ2-3, with D hard to call. Between the trimmed V and J ends, which lost 3 bases and 14 bases, there was a span of 24 bases. CDR1 is MRHNA, CDR2 SNTAGT, per germline. CDR3 length: 15 amino acids. The CDR3 region is CASSEEQFRHRDAYF. CDR3 coding DNA: TGTGCCAGCAGTGAAGAGCAGTTCCGGCACAGAGACGCGTATTTT.

The V call is TRBV6-6, the J call TRBJ2-5; 8 nucleotides match TRBD1. The CDR3 spans 14 residues. The V gene's germline CDR1 is MNHNY and CDR2 SVGAGI (reference sequence). With 4 bases clipped from V and 5 bases from J, the junction kept 6 bases outside the gene matches. CDR3: CASSFRGQTETQYF. CDR3 nucleotide sequence: TGTGCCAGCAGTTTCAGGGGGCAAACGGAGACCCAGTACTTC.

The chain couples TRBV20-1 to TRBJ2-7; D assignment may be TRBD1 or TRBD2 (5 bases each). Germline values: CDR1 DFQATT, CDR2 SNEGSKA (reference sequence). Trimming took off 5 bases at V and 4 bases at J, with 18 bases between the two ends. The CDR3 sequence is 14 residues long. CDR3 residues: CSASGLSQFYEQYF. In DNA form, the CDR3 reads TGCAGTGCTTCGGGGCTGTCACAGTTTTACGAGCAGTACTTC.

The chain couples TRBV6-1 to TRBJ2-3, with TRBD1 matching 7 bases. The J segment lost 10 bases and the V segment lost 4 bases, leaving 5 bases of the junction unmatched. The V gene's germline CDR1 is MNHNS and CDR2 SASEGT. CDR3 size: 12 residues. CDR3 sequence: CASSGRTGSQYF. DNA of the CDR3: TGTGCCAGCAGTGGGAGGACAGGATCGCAGTATTTT.

This clonotype has just one count. The rearrangement uses TRBV27 and TRBJ1-2, with 8 positions matching TRBD1. The CDR3 runs to 16 residues. After removal of 5 bases from V and 0 bases from J, the junction contained 8 bases not matched to a gene. CDR1 is MNHEY and CDR2 is SMNVEV in the germline V gene (reference sequence). CDR3 bases: TGTGCCAGCAGTCCCCGGACAGGGAGGACTAACTATGGCTACACCTTC. Amino acids: CASSPRTGRTNYGYTF.

This clonotype was detected only a few times. The CDR3 here is CSARDATSGHYNEQFF. In DNA form, the CDR3 reads TGCAGTGCTAGAGACGCCACTAGCGGGCACTACAATGAGCAGTTCTTC. The rearrangement links TRBV20-1 to TRBJ2-1; 9 nucleotides line up with TRBD2. Trimming removed 0 bases from V and 3 bases from J; junction bases left unmatched: 6. CDR1 and CDR2 (germline): DFQATT, SNEGSKA (reference sequence). There are 16 residues in the CDR3.

CDR3 sequence (DNA): TGCAGCGTTGAACCCAGGGGACCCAACTATGGCTACACCTTC. Protein: CSVEPRGPNYGYTF. The chain links TRBV29-1 to TRBJ1-2; D is possibly TRBD1 (6 bases). V was clipped by 2 bases and J by 2 bases, with 12 bases between them. CDR1 and CDR2 (germline): SQVTM, ANQGSEA. The CDR3 totals 14 residues.

The chain uses TRBV6-6 and TRBJ2-1; D unresolved. The length of the CDR3 is 15 residues. Trimming pared 2 bases from V and 0 bases from J, leaving 8 bases between. The germline V gene has CDR1 MNHNY and CDR2 SVGAGI (reference sequence). In nucleotides, the CDR3 is TGTGCCAGCAGTTACCAGGAAAGCTCCTACAATGAGCAGTTCTTC. As protein: CASSYQESSYNEQFF.

As regards this clonotype: The junction does not match germline at one end; this may be a read error. V gene TRBV5-5 combines with J gene TRBJ2-6; perhaps D is TRBD1 or TRBD2 (5 bases each). This CDR3 comprises 18 residues. The germline V gene encodes CDR1 SGHKS and CDR2 YYEKEE (reference sequence). The CDR3 nucleotides are TGTGCCAGCAGCTTGGAGGGACGGACACTCTCTGGGACCAACGTCCTGACTTTC. Translation gives CASSLEGRTLSGTNVLTF.

The chain carries TRBV12-3 or TRBV12-4 and TRBJ2-1, with 7 bases that match TRBD2. The junction had 9 bases not matched to a gene; V was cut back by 6 bases and J by 4 bases. This CDR3 has 15 residues. Written as DNA, the CDR3 is TGTGCCAGCAGCTCCGGGAGGTGGGGGTACAATGAGCAGTTCTTC. It codes for CASSSGRWGYNEQFF.

V gene TRBV3-1 combines with J gene TRBJ2-1; D uncertain. The CDR3 sequence is 13 residues long. V was shortened by 1 base and J by 8 bases, with 9 bases between the two germline ends. The V gene's germline CDR1 is LGHDT and CDR2 YNNKEL (reference sequence). The CDR3 here is CASSQAAGYEQFF. CDR3 bases: TGTGCCAGCAGCCAAGCAGCAGGATATGAGCAGTTCTTC.

This rearrangement joins TRBV7-6 to TRBJ2-5, with D tentatively TRBD2 (7 bases). CDR1 is SGHVS and CDR2 is FNYEAQ in the germline V gene. V dropped 5 bases and J dropped 13 bases, with 23 bases sitting between them. The CDR3 is 14 amino acids. The CDR3 region has the DNA TGTGCCAGCAGCCTGATCGGGGGGCAGAACGAGCTGTACTTC. Its protein is CASSLIGGQNELYF.

The rearrangement uses TRBV28 and TRBJ2-7; D gene ambiguous. The V end was cut by 2 bases, the J end by 0 bases, with 8 bases between. This CDR3 contains 14 residues. Germline CDR1 MDHEN, CDR2 SYDVKM. CDR3 sequence: CASSLLSPSYEQYF. For the CDR3, the DNA is TGTGCCAGCAGTTTACTGTCGCCCTCCTACGAGCAGTACTTC.

V usage is TRBV20-1 and J usage is TRBJ2-3, with TRBD2 identical over 8 bases. Germline V gives CDR1 DFQATT, CDR2 SNEGSKA (reference sequence). V was clipped by 1 base and J by 2 bases; unmatched bases: 5. The CDR3 sequence is 15 residues long. CDR3: CSARGVAGPTDTQYF. CDR3 sequence (DNA): TGCAGTGCTAGAGGAGTAGCGGGGCCCACAGATACGCAGTATTTT.

This chain connects TRBV7-2 to TRBJ2-1; 10 positions match TRBD2. Germline trimming cut 0 bases from V and 6 bases from J; bases unmatched to any gene: 14. Germline loops: CDR1 SGHTA, CDR2 FQGNSA. The CDR3 loop spans 19 amino acids. The CDR3 spells CASSLALGIAGGRANEQFF. In DNA form, the CDR3 reads TGTGCCAGCAGCTTAGCGCTGGGAATAGCGGGGGGAAGGGCCAATGAGCAGTTCTTC.

The V and J genes are TRBV9 and TRBJ2-5; 7 bases are a match to TRBD2. V lost 3 bases, J lost 0 bases, and 5 bases stayed unmatched. The CDR3 contains 15 residues. Germline assignment: CDR1 SGDLS and CDR2 YYNGEE. For the CDR3, the DNA is TGTGCCAGCAGCGCGGGGGGTAGGGACCAAGAGACCCAGTACTTC. This sequence encodes CASSAGGRDQETQYF.

This chain joins TRBV5-1 and TRBJ2-3; 12 bases align to TRBD2. J gave up 14 bases and V 4 bases, and 11 bases lay outside the gene matches. The CDR3 runs to 14 residues. Germline V gene data show CDR1 as SGHRS and CDR2 as YFSETQ. The CDR3 DNA reads TGCGCCAGCAGCGGGCTAGCGGGAGGGAGAGACGCGTATTTT. As protein: CASSGLAGGRDAYF.

This clonotype was detected a few times. The chain's CDR3 is CASSFPRQGIYEQYF. CDR3 DNA sequence: TGTGCCAGCAGTTTCCCCCGACAGGGGATCTACGAGCAGTACTTC. This chain links TRBV12-3 or TRBV12-4 with TRBJ2-7; 8 nucleotides align to TRBD1. The CDR3 sequence is 15 residues long. Trimming at V came to 3 bases and at J to 3 bases, leaving 7 bases not matched to a gene.

The chain is built from TRBV20-1 and TRBJ1-6; perhaps TRBD1 as D (5 bases). Germline V gene lookup returns CDR1 DFQATT and CDR2 SNEGSKA (reference sequence). This CDR3 region has 15 residues. Trimming took 0 bases from V and 4 from J, leaving 10 bases between them. The CDR3 region has the DNA TGCAGTGCTAGAGAGCCCGGGACTTATAATTCACCCCTCCACTTT. Encoded protein: CSAREPGTYNSPLHF.

As for this clonotype: An end of the junction differs from the germline gene, which may be a read error. This chain connects TRBV5-1 to TRBJ1-1; 11 bases fit TRBD1. This CDR3 is built from 16 residues. The germline V gene has CDR1 SGHRS and CDR2 YFSETQ. CDR3 residues: CASGLVSGTGGSEAFF. The DNA for the CDR3 is TGCGCCAGCGGCTTGGTTTCCGGGACAGGGGGATCTGAAGCTTTCTTT.

The J gene is TRBJ1-4, the V gene TRBV6-2 or TRBV6-3; D gene unclear. The CDR3 has 18 amino acids. Germline values: CDR1 MNHEY, CDR2 SVGEGT. V dropped 2 bases and J dropped 0 bases, with 16 bases sitting between them. CDR3 DNA: TGTGCCAGCAGTTACATGGGAGCCTTCTTTGCAACTAATGAAAAACTGTTTTTT. It yields the protein CASSYMGAFFATNEKLFF.

This sequence joins TRBV4-1 and TRBJ2-5; 9 positions match TRBD1. There are 15 residues in the CDR3. The germline V gene encodes CDR1 MGHRA and CDR2 YSYEKL. V lost 4 bases and J lost 0; bases outside the gene matches: 3. The CDR3 DNA sequence: TGCGCCAGCAGCCCCGGGGACAGGGACCAAGAGACCCAGTACTTC. Translating gives CASSPGDRDQETQYF.

The rearrangement uses TRBV27 and TRBJ2-7, with 9 bases that match TRBD1. Losses at the gene ends were 3 bases for V and 4 bases for J; bases not matched to a gene: 7. CDR1 is MNHEY, CDR2 SMNVEV, per germline (reference sequence). This CDR3 has 15 amino acids. CDR3 coding DNA: TGTGCCAGCAGTTTGGGGGACAGGGTCTGGTACGAGCAGTACTTC. Amino acid sequence: CASSLGDRVWYEQYF.

The rearrangement links TRBV6-1 to TRBJ2-2; 8 positions agree with TRBD2. Germline values: CDR1 MNHNS, CDR2 SASEGT. J gave up 6 bases and V 2 bases, and 8 bases lay outside the gene matches. The CDR3 extends over 16 amino acids. The CDR3 sequence: CASSELSRAGAGELFF. The CDR3 DNA reads TGTGCCAGCAGTGAACTATCACGAGCGGGAGCCGGGGAGCTGTTTTTT.

V gene TRBV20-1 combines with J gene TRBJ1-1, with D possibly TRBD1 on 5 matching bases. Trimming cost V 2 bases and J 0 bases, with 13 bases left between them. Germline-derived CDR1 and CDR2 are DFQATT and SNEGSKA (reference sequence). This CDR3 comprises 15 residues. DNA of the CDR3: TGCAGTGCTAGACCCCGACAGACAATGAACACTGAAGCTTTCTTT. Translating it yields CSARPRQTMNTEAFF.

This clonotype was seen a single time. This sequence joins TRBV11-2 and TRBJ2-3, with 10 bases matching TRBD2. Germline V gene lookup returns CDR1 SGHAT and CDR2 FQNNGV. The CDR3 is 14 residues long. V lost 5 bases and J lost 14; bases outside the gene matches: 13. CDR3 loop: CASSTRTSGRYAYF. The CDR3 DNA reads as TGTGCCAGCAGCACCCGGACTAGCGGTAGATACGCGTATTTT. Full variable domain (missing parts from reference TRBV11-2 and TRBJ2-3): EAGVAQSPRYKIIEKRQSVAFWCNPISGHATLYWYQQILGQGPKLLIQFQNNGVVDDSQLPKDRFSAERLKGVDSTLKIQPAKLEDSAVYLCASSTRTSGRYAYFGPGTRLTVL.

Details on this clonotype: One junction end disagrees with the germline gene, perhaps due to a read error. The chain links TRBV5-8 to TRBJ2-4; the match to TRBD2 covers 9 bases. Germline V gene data show CDR1 as SGHTS and CDR2 as YDEGEE. The CDR3 has 15 amino acids. CDR3 in amino acids: CVSRRLAEVEYGQYF. DNA of the CDR3: TGTGTCAGCAGGAGACTAGCGGAGGTCGAATACGGGCAGTACTTC.